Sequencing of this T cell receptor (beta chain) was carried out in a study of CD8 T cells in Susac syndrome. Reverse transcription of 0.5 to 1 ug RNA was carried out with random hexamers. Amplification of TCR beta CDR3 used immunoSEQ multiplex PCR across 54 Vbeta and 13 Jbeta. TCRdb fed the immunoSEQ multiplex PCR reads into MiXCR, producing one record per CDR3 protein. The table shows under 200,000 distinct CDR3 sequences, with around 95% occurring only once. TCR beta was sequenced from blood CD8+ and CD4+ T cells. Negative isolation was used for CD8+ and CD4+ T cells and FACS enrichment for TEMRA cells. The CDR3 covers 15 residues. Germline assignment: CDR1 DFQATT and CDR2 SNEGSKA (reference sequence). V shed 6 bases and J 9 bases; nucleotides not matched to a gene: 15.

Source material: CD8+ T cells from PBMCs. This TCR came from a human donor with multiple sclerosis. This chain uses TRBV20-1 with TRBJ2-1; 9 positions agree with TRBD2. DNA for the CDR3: TGCAGTGCAAACGTAGCGGGGGCCTCTACAGCTGAGCAGTTCTTC. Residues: CSANVAGASTAEQFF.